A single sample gave rise to the 26 T cell receptor beta chains below, sequenced in a study of T cells in Graves' hyperthyroidism and ophthalmopathy. Authors of the study amplified TCR beta CDR3 regions from RNA transcripts. The study used the HTBI primer set for a first-round RT-PCR of the TCR CDR3. TCRdb passed the multiplex PCR reads through MiXCR, listing each CDR3 protein once. The sample lists 600,000 to 750,000 distinct CDR3 sequences; roughly 17% were seen once. The specimen was blood. All receptors come from a middle-aged man with Graves' hyperthyroidism.

This clonotype was counted at least ten times. This rearrangement joins TRBV2 to TRBJ2-5, with D hard to call. Per germline, CDR1 SNHLY and CDR2 FYNNEI. Trimming left V 2 bases short and J 1 base short, with 8 bases between. The CDR3 consists of 14 residues. This chain's CDR3 is CASSEWQLQETQYF. The DNA for the CDR3 is TGTGCCAGCAGTGAATGGCAACTCCAAGAGACCCAGTACTTC.

This clonotype was observed a handful of times. This chain connects TRBV6-5 to TRBJ1-3; no clear D gene. Trimming took off 6 bases at V and 3 bases at J, with 15 bases between the two ends. This CDR3 spans 15 amino acids. CDR1 MNHEY and CDR2 SVGAGI come from the germline V gene. This chain's CDR3 is CASRPSSGDGNTIYF. CDR3 nucleotides: TGTGCCAGCAGGCCCTCGAGTGGGGATGGAAACACCATATATTTT.

This clonotype was seen a handful of times. The rearrangement uses TRBV5-1 and TRBJ1-3; D gene unclear. This CDR3 spans 16 amino acids. Per germline, CDR1 SGHRS and CDR2 YFSETQ. V shed 2 bases and J shed 4 bases, with 16 bases lying between them. The CDR3 DNA reads as TGCGCCAGCAGCTTAGCTGCCGCAGAAGCGGGAAACACCATATATTTT. It yields the protein CASSLAAAEAGNTIYF.

This clonotype was counted ten times or more. The chain uses TRBV12-3 or TRBV12-4 and TRBJ2-1, with 7 bases fitting TRBD2. V lost 4 bases and J lost 2; bases outside the gene matches: 2. This CDR3 is 14 amino acids long. The CDR3 sequence is CASSWAGAYNEQFF. CDR3 in DNA: TGTGCCAGCAGTTGGGCGGGAGCCTACAATGAGCAGTTCTTC.

This clonotype was counted only a few times. The V call is TRBV2, the J call TRBJ1-5; D may be TRBD1 (6 bases). The CDR3 runs 14 residues. The germline gives CDR1 SNHLY, CDR2 FYNNEI. V shed 3 bases and J shed 6 bases, with 12 bases lying between them. The CDR3 reads CASSDTGAGQPQHF. In DNA, the CDR3 is TGTGCCAGCAGTGACACGGGGGCGGGTCAGCCCCAGCATTTT.

The chain employs TRBV12-3 or TRBV12-4 and TRBJ2-3; 7 bases align to TRBD1. The CDR3 contains 16 residues. V gave up 5 bases and J gave up 2 bases; unmatched junction bases: 10. The CDR3 region is CASSTGWDSFTDTQYF. DNA of the CDR3: TGTGCCAGCAGTACGGGATGGGACAGTTTCACAGATACGCAGTATTTT.

The V and J genes are TRBV6-5 and TRBJ2-1, with a tentative D call TRBD1 (5 bases). V dropped 2 bases and J dropped 3 bases, with 14 bases sitting between them. Per germline, CDR1 MNHEY and CDR2 SVGAGI. The CDR3 length is 16 residues. The CDR3 sequence: CASSYARVRDYNEQFF. In DNA, the CDR3 is TGTGCCAGCAGTTACGCCAGGGTGCGAGACTACAATGAGCAGTTCTTC.

In the case of this clonotype: The junction does not match germline at one end; this may be a read error. This chain uses TRBV28 with TRBJ2-4; a weak D match, TRBD2 (5 bases). The CDR3 is 13 residues long. Germline lookup yields CDR1 MDHEN and CDR2 SYDVKM. CDR3 DNA: TGTGCCGGCAGCCTAAGCGAGGGAAACATTCAGTACTTC. This translates into CAGSLSEGNIQYF.

This clonotype was counted a few times. V and J are TRBV14 and TRBJ2-5, with TRBD1 identical over 8 bases. The CDR3 is made up of 14 amino acids. The V gene's germline CDR1 is SGHDN and CDR2 FVKESK. With 4 bases clipped from V and 5 bases from J, the junction kept 6 bases outside the gene matches. Here the CDR3 reads CASSPWTGRETQYF. The DNA of the CDR3 is TGTGCCAGCAGCCCATGGACAGGGAGGGAGACCCAGTACTTC.

Comments on this clonotype: This may come from a read error, since a much larger clone is one base off. The J gene is TRBJ1-1, the V gene TRBV10-3; weak D call: TRBD1 (5 bases). This CDR3 has 13 residues. Germline V CDR1 and CDR2: ENHRY, SYGVKD. The V gene lost 6 bases and the J gene lost 1 base, with 9 bases spanning the gap. CDR3 amino acids: CAISEDKNTEAFF. For the CDR3, the DNA is TGTGCCATCAGCGAGGACAAGAACACTGAAGCTTTCTTT.

About this clonotype itself: One end of the junction is discordant with germline, which a read error may explain. This sequence joins TRBV19 and TRBJ2-3; 10 nucleotides agree with TRBD2. Germline CDR1 is LNHDA and CDR2 is SQIVND (reference sequence). The CDR3 runs to 17 residues. CDR3 in DNA: TGTGCCAGCAGTATGGATCTAGCGGGAGATGGCACAGATACGCAGTATTTT. This codes for CASSMDLAGDGTDTQYF.

There are many counts of this clonotype. The chain is built from TRBV7-2 and TRBJ2-2; 8 bases fit TRBD2. Germline V gene lookup returns CDR1 SGHTA and CDR2 FQGNSA. The CDR3 consists of 15 residues. Trimming cost V 3 bases and J 7 bases; bases outside gene matches: 7. The CDR3 loop is CASSFGAGVGGELFF. CDR3 DNA: TGTGCCAGCAGCTTCGGAGCGGGAGTGGGCGGGGAGCTGTTTTTT.

This chain links TRBV5-1 with TRBJ2-1; 9 nucleotides match TRBD2. This CDR3 comprises 15 residues. The V gene's germline CDR1 is SGHRS and CDR2 YFSETQ. V gave up 4 bases and J gave up 3 bases; unmatched junction bases: 5. CDR3 sequence (DNA): TGCGCCAGCAGCGTAGCGGGAGAAGTCTACAATGAGCAGTTCTTC. It is translated as CASSVAGEVYNEQFF.

The rearrangement joins TRBV7-2 to TRBJ2-1, with TRBD2 matching 7 bases. This CDR3 has 16 amino acids. Germline lookup yields CDR1 SGHTA and CDR2 FQGNSA. The V gene end was trimmed by 3 bases and the J gene end by 2 bases; junction bases not matched to a gene: 7. The CDR3 here is CASSFVGGATYNEQFF. CDR3 DNA: TGTGCCAGCAGCTTCGTGGGAGGGGCCACCTACAATGAGCAGTTCTTC.

This clonotype was seen at least ten times. The chain joins TRBV9 to TRBJ2-1; no definite D call. The CDR3 has 14 residues. V was shortened by 0 bases and J by 2 bases, with 6 bases between the two germline ends. Germline-derived CDR1 and CDR2 are SGDLS and YYNGEE. CDR3 DNA sequence: TGTGCCAGCAGCGTAGGTAAACCCTACAATGAGCAGTTCTTC. It codes for CASSVGKPYNEQFF.

The chain employs TRBV6-5 and TRBJ2-1; 12 positions match TRBD2. The V segment lost 2 bases and the J segment 9 bases; nucleotides outside the gene matches: 5. CDR3 length: 15 amino acids. Germline values: CDR1 MNHEY, CDR2 SVGAGI. The chain's CDR3 is CASSYETSGSSEQFF. DNA of the CDR3: TGTGCCAGCAGTTACGAGACTAGCGGGAGTTCTGAGCAGTTCTTC.

This clonotype came up many times. The V gene is TRBV28, the J gene TRBJ1-2, with a possible D match to TRBD1 (6 bases). This CDR3 is 15 amino acids long. Germline V gene lookup returns CDR1 MDHEN and CDR2 SYDVKM. The V and J ends lost 1 base and 4 bases respectively, with 13 bases between them. CDR3 residues: CASSLYEGGGYGYTF. As DNA, the CDR3 is TGTGCCAGCAGTTTATATGAAGGGGGGGGCTATGGCTACACCTTC.

This clonotype came up a few times. The rearrangement links TRBV3-1 to TRBJ2-7; tentatively, D is TRBD1 or TRBD2 (6 bases each). The CDR3 extends over 16 amino acids. V gave up 4 bases and J gave up 6 bases, with 22 bases separating them. CDR1 is LGHDT, CDR2 YNNKEL, per germline (reference sequence). The chain's CDR3 is CASSPSRGVVDREQYF. The CDR3 nucleotides are TGTGCCAGCAGCCCTTCTAGGGGGGTAGTGGATCGCGAGCAGTACTTC.

The sample holds a few counts of this clonotype. The chain links TRBV20-1 to TRBJ2-5, with TRBD2 matching 12 bases. J lost 5 bases, V lost 4 bases, and 5 bases had no gene match. Germline CDR1 and CDR2: DFQATT and SNEGSKA (reference sequence). This CDR3 is built from 14 residues. The chain's CDR3 is CSAITSGRRETQYF. The DNA for the CDR3 is TGCAGTGCTATAACTAGCGGGAGGAGGGAGACCCAGTACTTC.

This clonotype was counted at least ten times. The chain employs TRBV6-2 or TRBV6-3 and TRBJ2-3; TRBD2 might be the D (5 bases). Germline lookup yields CDR1 MNHEY and CDR2 SVGEGT. Trimming took off 0 bases at V and 3 bases at J, with 10 bases between the two ends. The CDR3 spans 15 residues. The CDR3 coding sequence is TGTGCCAGCAGTTACTCGAGGGCGAATACAGATACGCAGTATTTT. Translating gives CASSYSRANTDTQYF.

For this clonotype: A read error may explain this, as a much larger clone is one base away. CDR3 in amino acids: CSAREQITDTQYF. The CDR3 nucleotides are TGCAGTGCTAGGGAGCAGATCACAGATACGCAGTATTTT. The chain recombines TRBV20-1 with TRBJ2-3; no firm D call. Germline CDR1 is DFQATT and CDR2 is SNEGSKA (reference sequence). V lost 3 bases, J lost 2 bases, and 9 bases lay in between. The CDR3 extends over 13 amino acids.

This clonotype showed up many times. The V gene is TRBV24-1, the J gene TRBJ1-4; 9 bases align to TRBD1. V dropped 3 bases and J dropped 3; count of bases not matched to a gene: 10. This CDR3 is 18 amino acids long. Per germline, CDR1 KGHDR and CDR2 SFDVKD. The CDR3 nucleotides are TGTGCCACCAGTGATCCGGACAGGGGAGATCATCCTAATGAAAAACTGTTTTTT. Protein: CATSDPDRGDHPNEKLFF.

This clonotype was detected many times. The V call is TRBV3-1, the J call TRBJ2-3, with D perhaps TRBD1 (5 bases). The CDR3 runs 12 residues. Trimming shortened V by 0 bases and J by 10 bases, and 8 bases separated the two germline ends. CDR1 is LGHDT, CDR2 YNNKEL, per germline (reference sequence). The CDR3 nucleotides read TGTGCCAGCAGCCAAGATCTACAGGCGCAGTATTTT. Protein sequence: CASSQDLQAQYF.

The CDR3 DNA follows: TGTGCCAGCAGTTCATCGGGACTCCCCCAGTACTTC. Its protein product is CASSSSGLPQYF. The J gene is TRBJ2-5, the V gene TRBV7-2, with D possibly TRBD2 on 6 matching bases. Germline CDR1 is SGHTA and CDR2 is FQGNSA. The V and J ends lost 6 bases and 9 bases respectively, with 14 bases between them. The CDR3 covers 12 residues. Drawing the rest from reference TRBV7-2 and TRBJ2-5, the complete variable domain is GAGVSQSPSNKVTEKGKDVELRCDPISGHTALYWYRQSLGQGLEFLIYFQGNSAPDKSGLPSDRFSAERTGGSVSTLTIQRTQQEDSAVYLCASSSSGLPQYFGPGTRLLVL.

This clonotype was recorded many times. The V call is TRBV2, the J call TRBJ2-1, with 9 bases that match TRBD2. After removal of 10 bases from V and 8 bases from J, the junction contained 12 bases not matched to a gene. Germline CDR1 is SNHLY and CDR2 is FYNNEI. The CDR3 is 14 amino acids. Here the CDR3 reads CATSSGISSYEQFF. The CDR3 coding sequence is TGTGCCACCTCTAGCGGGATTAGTAGCTATGAGCAGTTCTTC.

To note about this clonotype: No conserved phenylalanine or tryptophan ends this CDR3, so it is likely a read error. This chain connects TRBV11-2 to TRBJ2-7; 8 bases agree with TRBD1. This CDR3 region has 14 residues. With V trimmed by 7 bases and J by 0 bases, 5 bases remained unmatched. Germline values: CDR1 SGHAT, CDR2 FQNNGV. The CDR3 DNA reads TGTGCCAGCACCCTCGGACAGGGCTCCTACGAGCAGTACCTC. Its protein product is CASTLGQGSYEQYL.